These 30 T cell receptor beta chains were sequenced from one sample in a study of blood T cell repertoires in COVID-19. The data were produced by immunoSEQ multiplex PCR, yet TCRdb's version contains in-frame clones alone and is incomplete. The sample carries hundreds of thousands of clones, roughly nine tenths recorded once. Source material: PBMCs or T cells enriched from blood (not recorded which). All receptors come from a man aged 18 to 29 who had recovered from COVID-19.

The sample holds one count of this clone. CDR3 amino acids: CASSQLAGVNNEQFF. The CDR3 DNA reads TGCGCCAGCAGCCAACTAGCGGGAGTTAACAATGAGCAGTTCTTC. V gene TRBV4-3 combines with J gene TRBJ2-1; 10 bases are a match to TRBD2. The germline CDR1 and CDR2 sequences are LGHNA and YSLEER. The CDR3 loop spans 15 amino acids. Trimming took 2 bases from V and 5 from J; bases not matched to a gene: 3.

This clone was counted a few times. This sequence joins TRBV20-1 and TRBJ2-7; D unresolved. The CDR3 totals 10 residues. Trimming took 6 bases from V and 4 from J, leaving 7 bases between them. Germline V gene sequence: CDR1 DFQATT, CDR2 SNEGSKA (reference sequence). The CDR3: CSARSYEQYF. The CDR3 nucleotides read TGCAGTGCCCGTAGTTACGAGCAGTACTTC.

This chain uses TRBV11-2 with TRBJ1-5; D uncertain. V shed 0 bases and J shed 9 bases, with 12 bases lying between them. CDR1 and CDR2 from the germline V gene are SGHAT and FQNNGV. The CDR3 has 14 residues. The CDR3 DNA follows: TGTGCCAGCAGCTTAGAACGGGAATCCGCGCCCCAGCATTTT. Its translation is CASSLERESAPQHF.

In regard to this clone: Within the sample, other DNA sequences also encode this same CDR3. V gene TRBV7-3 combines with J gene TRBJ1-1, with a tentative D call TRBD1 (5 bases). The CDR3 sequence is 13 residues long. Germline CDR1 and CDR2: SGHTA and FQGTGA. Trimming removed 5 bases from V and 2 bases from J, with 9 bases in between. The CDR3 region is CASSPQGNTEAFF. The CDR3 bases are TGTGCCAGCAGCCCCCAGGGTAACACTGAAGCTTTCTTT.

This clone was counted only a few times. The J gene is TRBJ2-3, the V gene TRBV7-9; 10 bases agree with TRBD2. Trimming at V came to 5 bases and at J to 5 bases, leaving 13 bases not matched to a gene. The CDR3 totals 17 residues. CDR1 is SEHNR and CDR2 is FQNEAQ in the germline V gene (reference sequence). CDR3 sequence: CASSPRGSGGAKDTQYF. DNA for the CDR3: TGTGCCAGCAGCCCCCGGGGGAGCGGGGGGGCAAAAGATACGCAGTATTTT.

The J gene is TRBJ1-6, the V gene TRBV28; possibly TRBD1 for D (5 bases). The ends were cut back, 11 bases at V and 6 bases at J, with 14 bases in the middle. This CDR3 is built from 13 residues. Germline V gene lookup returns CDR1 MDHEN and CDR2 SYDVKM. This CDR3 reads CASRQGTNSPLHF. DNA for the CDR3: TGTGCCTCTCGGCAGGGAACTAATTCACCCCTCCACTTT. Variable domain in full (rest from reference TRBV28 and TRBJ1-6): DVKVTQSSRYLVKRTGEKVFLECVQDMDHENMFWYRQDPGLGLRLIYFSYDVKMKEKGDIPEGYSVSREKKERFSLILESASTNQTSMYLCASRQGTNSPLHFGNGTRLTVT.

This chain connects TRBV2 to TRBJ1-2; D gene ambiguous. The CDR3 runs to 16 residues. Germline lookup yields CDR1 SNHLY and CDR2 FYNNEI. The V end was cut by 3 bases, the J end by 4 bases, with 18 bases between. DNA for the CDR3: TGTGCCAGCAGTGAGCAGGAAGAATCGACAATCTATGGCTACACCTTC. This gives the protein CASSEQEESTIYGYTF.

This clone is a singleton in its sample. This chain uses TRBV5-1 with TRBJ2-7; D not certain. V lost 2 bases and J lost 3, with 9 bases in between. CDR3 length equals 13 residues. The germline CDR1 and CDR2 sequences are SGHRS and YFSETQ. This CDR3 is CASSFTSNYEQYF. CDR3 nucleotide sequence: TGCGCCAGCAGCTTCACTTCCAACTACGAGCAGTACTTC.

This clone has only one observation. The chain recombines TRBV6-5 with TRBJ1-5; TRBD1 aligns across 7 bases. V dropped 4 bases and J dropped 0; count of bases not matched to a gene: 3. CDR1 MNHEY and CDR2 SVGAGI come from the germline V gene. The CDR3 has 15 residues. CDR3 amino acids: CASSWDSNSNQPQHF. The CDR3 nucleotides read TGTGCCAGCAGTTGGGACAGCAATAGCAATCAGCCCCAGCATTTT.

On this clone: Sequence at one end of the junction differs from germline and may be a read error. This chain links TRBV30 with TRBJ1-1; possible D gene TRBD1, 5 bases. Per the germline V gene, CDR1 is GTSNPN and CDR2 is SVGIG (reference sequence). This CDR3 has 11 amino acids. CDR3 bases: TGTGCCTGGAGTGTACGGTCAAGGGGTGGGTTT. It encodes CAWSVRSRGGF.

This clone has a single count. This chain connects TRBV11-3 to TRBJ2-1, with D hard to call. The CDR3 is made up of 13 amino acids. Germline CDR1 is SGHNT and CDR2 is YENEEA. The V end lost 2 bases, the J end lost 2 bases, and 4 bases lay between the germline ends. The CDR3 spells CASSLTPYNEQFF. CDR3 DNA sequence: TGTGCCAGCAGCTTAACACCCTACAATGAGCAGTTCTTC.

The V gene is TRBV5-1, the J gene TRBJ2-3, with TRBD1 matching over 7 bases. Germline trimming cut 2 bases from V and 0 bases from J; bases unmatched to any gene: 3. The CDR3 loop spans 15 amino acids. Germline V gene lookup returns CDR1 SGHRS and CDR2 YFSETQ. CDR3: CASSFDRASTDTQYF. For the CDR3, the DNA is TGCGCCAGCAGCTTTGACAGGGCGAGCACAGATACGCAGTATTTT.

The J gene is TRBJ1-6, the V gene TRBV3-1 (or the pseudogene TRBV3-2); D remains ambiguous. The CDR3 is 18 amino acids. V was clipped by 3 bases and J by 5 bases, with 20 bases between them. Germline V CDR1 and CDR2: LGHDT, YNNKEL (reference sequence). The CDR3 DNA is TGTGCCAGCAGCCAGGGTCCGATTGGAGGGATGAATAATTCACCCCTCCACTTT. Its protein product is CASSQGPIGGMNNSPLHF.

The chain has TRBV15 and TRBJ2-5, with 7 bases identical to TRBD2. This CDR3 contains 15 residues. Germline-derived CDR1 and CDR2 are LNHNV and YYDKDF (reference sequence). The V and J ends lost 1 base and 4 bases, in that order; junction bases with no gene match: 6. The CDR3 DNA is TGTGCCACCAGCAGAGCCCCGGCTAGCGGAGAGACCCAGTACTTC. Translation gives CATSRAPASGETQYF.

The rearrangement uses TRBV7-2 and TRBJ2-7; D possibly corresponds to TRBD1 (5 bases). Germline V CDR1 and CDR2: SGHTA, FQGNSA. Deletions cut 0 bases from V and 4 bases from J, with 10 bases between. The CDR3 is made up of 14 amino acids. CDR3 protein: CASSLAGAQYEQYF. CDR3 bases: TGTGCCAGCAGCTTAGCAGGGGCCCAGTACGAGCAGTACTTC.

The chain recombines TRBV2 with TRBJ1-2; unclear D gene. This CDR3 spans 11 amino acids. V was trimmed by 5 bases and J by 6 bases, leaving 7 bases between them. CDR1 SNHLY and CDR2 FYNNEI come from the germline V gene. The CDR3 here is CASSYSDGYTF. As DNA, the CDR3 is TGTGCCAGCAGTTACAGTGATGGCTACACCTTC.

This clone showed up just once. The CDR3 DNA follows: TGTGCCAGCAGCCCCCTAGCGGGAGGTAGCTATGAGCAGTTCTTC. It encodes CASSPLAGGSYEQFF. The rearrangement joins TRBV7-2 to TRBJ2-1, with 11 bases that match TRBD2. V was clipped by 5 bases and J by 8 bases; unmatched bases: 8. The CDR3 has 15 residues. Germline V gene data show CDR1 as SGHTA and CDR2 as FQGNSA.

The chain recombines TRBV28 with TRBJ1-4, with a weak D call TRBD1 (6 bases). Looked up from germline, CDR1 is MDHEN and CDR2 is SYDVKM. The CDR3 extends over 14 amino acids. With 3 bases removed from V and 8 bases from J, the gap between germline ends came to 13 bases. CDR3: CASSFPQGREKLFF. The CDR3 bases are TGTGCCAGCAGTTTTCCCCAGGGGAGAGAAAAACTGTTTTTT.

This clone came up a few times. The chain employs TRBV6-1 and TRBJ1-2, with 8 positions matching TRBD1. J lost 8 bases, V lost 3 bases, and 5 bases had no gene match. CDR1 and CDR2 (germline): MNHNS, SASEGT. The CDR3 is 13 residues long. CDR3 nucleotide sequence: TGTGCCAGCAGTGACAGGGGGCCAGTCGGCTACACCTTC. Its translation: CASSDRGPVGYTF.

The chain links TRBV7-2 to TRBJ1-2; 7 bases agree with TRBD1. J was trimmed by 2 bases and V by 0 bases; bases with no gene match: 3. This CDR3 has 15 amino acids. Per germline, CDR1 SGHTA and CDR2 FQGNSA. CDR3 region: CASSLALDRNYGYTF. Here the CDR3 DNA reads TGTGCCAGCAGCTTAGCGTTGGACAGGAACTATGGCTACACCTTC.

About this clone itself: Other DNA sequences from this sample encode an identical CDR3 as well. This sequence joins TRBV28 and TRBJ2-7; D uncertain. V lost 2 bases and J 2 bases, leaving 4 bases between the germline ends. From germline, CDR1 is MDHEN and CDR2 SYDVKM. CDR3 length: 12 amino acids. The chain's CDR3 is CASSLSAYEQYF. The CDR3 DNA reads TGTGCCAGCAGTTTAAGCGCCTACGAGCAGTACTTC.

The CDR3 loop is CASSLDGLRRQGAFNEKLFF. Written as DNA, the CDR3 is TGTGCCAGCAGCTTAGATGGCTTGAGAAGACAGGGGGCCTTTAATGAAAAACTGTTTTTT. V usage is TRBV11-2 and J usage is TRBJ1-4, with 10 positions matching TRBD1. The CDR3 spans 20 residues. V lost 0 bases, J lost 4 bases, and 14 bases stayed unmatched. Germline V CDR1 and CDR2: SGHAT, FQNNGV.

The rearrangement joins TRBV9 to TRBJ1-1, with D possibly being TRBD1 (5 bases). V lost 0 bases and J lost 1, with 16 bases in between. Germline V gene data show CDR1 as SGDLS and CDR2 as YYNGEE. The CDR3 runs to 17 residues. The CDR3 loop is CASSVVGGSSTNTEAFF. CDR3 coding DNA: TGTGCCAGCAGCGTAGTTGGGGGGTCCTCGACGAACACTGAAGCTTTCTTT.

CDR3 sequence (DNA): TGTGCCAGCAGCTGGAGCGGCAATGAGCAGTTCTTC. Protein product: CASSWSGNEQFF. The rearrangement uses TRBV7-6 and TRBJ2-1, with a tentative D call TRBD2 (5 bases). The CDR3 has 12 amino acids. Trimming removed 4 bases at V and 6 bases at J, with 7 bases between. Per the germline V gene, CDR1 is SGHVS and CDR2 is FNYEAQ.

This sequence joins TRBV29-1 and TRBJ2-2, with TRBD1 matching over 9 bases. With 6 bases clipped from V and 5 bases from J, the junction kept 7 bases outside the gene matches. The CDR3 spans 14 residues. Germline values: CDR1 SQVTM, CDR2 ANQGSEA. CDR3 sequence (DNA): TGCAGCGTGCGGGGACAGGGTTTAACCGGGGAGCTGTTTTTT. Residues: CSVRGQGLTGELFF.

The J gene is TRBJ1-5, the V gene TRBV7-6; D unresolved. Germline-derived CDR1 and CDR2 are SGHVS and FNYEAQ. V shed 5 bases and J shed 3 bases, with 17 bases lying between them. The CDR3 covers 16 residues. The CDR3 nucleotides read TGTGCCAGCAGCCAACAGTCCCGAAATGACAATCAGCCCCAGCATTTT. Amino acids: CASSQQSRNDNQPQHF.

The rearrangement uses TRBV2 and TRBJ2-4, with D uncertain. CDR3 length equals 20 residues. Germline-derived CDR1 and CDR2 are SNHLY and FYNNEI. V was clipped by 0 bases and J by 0 bases, with 21 bases between them. CDR3 in amino acids: CASSEALDGFNSLAKNIQYF. CDR3 nucleotide sequence: TGTGCCAGCAGTGAAGCGCTCGACGGGTTCAATTCTCTAGCCAAAAACATTCAGTACTTC.

This clone was counted ten times or more. The chain links TRBV6-2 or TRBV6-3 to TRBJ2-3, with 13 bases matching TRBD2. CDR1 and CDR2 (germline): MNHEY, SVGEGT. The CDR3 covers 15 residues. V gave up 5 bases and J gave up 3 bases; unmatched junction bases: 2. CDR3 nucleotides: TGTGCCAGCAGTGGGACTAGCGGGGCGACAGATACGCAGTATTTT. This gives the protein CASSGTSGATDTQYF.

The rearrangement uses TRBV7-2 and TRBJ2-7, with 7 bases that match TRBD2. Trimming removed 5 bases from V and 1 base from J; junction bases left unmatched: 8. The CDR3 consists of 15 residues. Per germline, CDR1 SGHTA and CDR2 FQGNSA. The chain's CDR3 is CASSGGSGSSYEQYF. The CDR3 DNA is TGTGCCAGCAGCGGTGGTAGCGGGTCGTCCTACGAGCAGTACTTC.

The chain has TRBV27 and TRBJ2-7, with 7 positions matching TRBD1. The CDR3 spans 12 residues. CDR1 and CDR2 from the germline V gene are MNHEY and SMNVEV (reference sequence). V lost 7 bases to trimming and J lost 9 bases; unmatched junction nucleotides: 9. For the CDR3, the DNA is TGTGCCAGCACGGACAGGCCTACGATGCAGTACTTC. Its translation is CASTDRPTMQYF.